The 25 T cell receptor beta chains below come from one sample, sequenced in a study of spatial heterogeneity in lung cancer. Study results and caveats: In tumors, expanded intratumoral alpha and beta TCR counts tracked mutation counts.

MiXCR, applied by TCRdb to the 5' RACE reads, yields one record per CDR3 protein. The data hold 7,000 or so distinct CDR3 sequences, with 15% to 20% observed a single time. For these receptors, no antigen is known. As to time point: sample taken at primary tumor resection. The input for sequencing was lung tumor tissue, taken at surgery. These receptors all stem from a female donor with early-stage non-small cell lung cancer.

The chain carries TRBV20-1 and TRBJ2-1; 9 bases are a match to TRBD2. V lost 1 base, J lost 2 bases, and 0 bases stayed unmatched. This CDR3 contains 14 residues. Germline V lookup: CDR1 DFQATT, CDR2 SNEGSKA (reference sequence). Here the CDR3 DNA reads TGCAGTGCTAGAGTAGCGGGGGCCTACAATGAGCAGTTCTTC. Translated: CSARVAGAYNEQFF.

This clonotype has more than one count but fewer than ten. The chain links TRBV3-1 to TRBJ1-1; D is uncertain. This CDR3 spans 16 amino acids. CDR1 is LGHDT and CDR2 is YNNKEL in the germline V gene (reference sequence). Between the trimmed V and J ends, which lost 7 bases and 5 bases, there was a span of 23 bases. CDR3 DNA: TGTGCCAGCACCCCAAGCCCGGGTTTTAGGTTAACTGAAGCTTTCTTT. Translating gives CASTPSPGFRLTEAFF.

This clonotype was picked up a small number of times. The rearrangement links TRBV3-1 to TRBJ1-4; no clear D gene. Germline assignment: CDR1 LGHDT and CDR2 YNNKEL (reference sequence). Trimming shortened V by 2 bases and J by 8 bases, and 12 bases separated the two germline ends. This CDR3 spans 14 amino acids. This CDR3 is CASSQTLSSEKLFF. In DNA, the CDR3 is TGTGCCAGCAGCCAAACACTGAGCTCAGAAAAACTGTTTTTT.

The chain is built from TRBV11-2 and TRBJ2-3; TRBD1 matches at 9 bases. The trim removed 5 bases at V and 4 bases at J, leaving 4 bases unmatched. CDR1 is SGHAT and CDR2 is FQNNGV in the germline V gene. CDR3 length: 14 amino acids. DNA of the CDR3: TGTGCCAGCAGCCCAAACAGGGGGCCAGATACGCAGTATTTT. Residues: CASSPNRGPDTQYF.

The V call is TRBV2, the J call TRBJ2-3; the match to TRBD2 covers 9 bases. The CDR3 sequence is 13 residues long. V dropped 2 bases and J dropped 8; count of bases not matched to a gene: 2. Germline V gene sequence: CDR1 SNHLY, CDR2 FYNNEI. CDR3 region: CASSEIAGVTQYF. In nucleotides, the CDR3 is TGTGCCAGCAGTGAAATAGCGGGGGTTACGCAGTATTTT. The full variable domain, in which reference TRBV2 and TRBJ2-3 provide the parts outside the CDR3, is EPEVTQTPSHQVTQMGQEVILRCVPISNHLYFYWYRQILGQKVEFLVSFYNNEISEKSEIFDDQFSVERPDGSNFTLKIRSTKLEDSAMYFCASSEIAGVTQYFGPGTRLTVL.

This clonotype is medium-sized (0.01 to 0.1%) within its sample. V is TRBV4-1 and J is TRBJ1-4, with 8 bases fitting TRBD1. Germline CDR1 and CDR2: MGHRA and YSYEKL. CDR3 length: 16 amino acids. Trimming took 5 bases from V and 5 from J; bases not matched to a gene: 10. CDR3 in DNA: TGCGCCAGCAGCAGCTGGGGACAGGAGGCGAATGAAAAACTGTTTTTT. Amino acid sequence: CASSSWGQEANEKLFF.

This sequence joins TRBV18 and TRBJ1-3, with 7 positions matching TRBD1. Trimming at V came to 6 bases and at J to 0 bases, leaving 8 bases not matched to a gene. Germline CDR1 and CDR2: KGHSH and LQKENI. CDR3 size: 16 residues. DNA of the CDR3: TGTGCCAGCTCTCGCGGACAGGAGGCCTCTGGAAACACCATATATTTT. Its protein product is CASSRGQEASGNTIYF.

The chain combines TRBV5-1 with TRBJ2-3, with TRBD2 matching over 12 bases. Germline V CDR1 and CDR2: SGHRS, YFSETQ. J gave up 1 base and V 0 bases, and 0 bases lay outside the gene matches. The CDR3 totals 16 residues. The CDR3, as DNA: TGCGCCAGCAGCTTGGGGACTAGCGGGGGCACAGATACGCAGTATTTT. Amino acids: CASSLGTSGGTDTQYF.

This clonotype has only a few counts. The chain links TRBV5-1 to TRBJ2-2; D might be TRBD2 (5 bases). Trimming removed 2 bases from V and 1 base from J, with 9 bases in between. CDR1 is SGHRS and CDR2 is YFSETQ in the germline V gene. CDR3 length: 15 amino acids. This CDR3 reads CASSLLAGNTGELFF. The CDR3 coding sequence is TGCGCCAGCAGCTTATTGGCGGGGAACACCGGGGAGCTGTTTTTT.

This clonotype ranks as medium-sized. The gene calls are TRBV27 and TRBJ2-7; no firm D call. Germline V gene lookup returns CDR1 MNHEY and CDR2 SMNVEV (reference sequence). Trimming cost V 2 bases and J 2 bases, with 10 bases left between them. CDR3 length: 14 residues. The CDR3 reads CASSLKFIAYEQYF. The CDR3 DNA reads TGTGCCAGCAGTTTAAAGTTTATTGCCTACGAGCAGTACTTC.

J is TRBJ1-6 and V is TRBV5-8, with 10 bases that match TRBD1. J was trimmed by 9 bases and V by 4 bases; bases with no gene match: 1. Germline V gives CDR1 SGHTS, CDR2 YDEGEE. The CDR3 loop spans 13 amino acids. This chain's CDR3 is CASSRDRGSPLHF. In DNA form, the CDR3 reads TGTGCCAGCAGCCGGGACAGGGGTTCACCCCTCCACTTT.

This clonotype appeared a few times. The chain combines TRBV27 with TRBJ1-5, with 7 nucleotides matching TRBD1. There are 16 residues in the CDR3. Germline lookup yields CDR1 MNHEY and CDR2 SMNVEV (reference sequence). After removal of 8 bases from V and 0 bases from J, the junction contained 10 bases not matched to a gene. This chain's CDR3 is CASSTIRGVSNQPQHF. In DNA, the CDR3 is TGTGCCAGCTCGACCATCAGGGGGGTTAGCAATCAGCCCCAGCATTTT.

V gene TRBV4-2 combines with J gene TRBJ2-5; TRBD2 might be the D (5 bases). Trimming pared 2 bases from V and 2 bases from J, leaving 12 bases between. Germline CDR1 reads LGHNA; CDR2 reads YNFKEQ. The CDR3 is 15 amino acids. The CDR3 reads CASSQRWRAQETQYF. The CDR3 DNA follows: TGTGCCAGCAGCCAAAGGTGGCGGGCACAAGAGACCCAGTACTTC.

In this sample, this clonotype turned up a few times. The V and J genes are TRBV5-4 and TRBJ1-1; D is unresolved. This CDR3 spans 13 amino acids. Germline-derived CDR1 and CDR2 are SGHNT and YYREEE (reference sequence). Trimming removed 1 base from V and 1 base from J, with 5 bases in between. The CDR3 sequence: CASSLTANTEAFF. CDR3 bases: TGTGCCAGCAGCTTGACAGCGAACACTGAAGCTTTCTTT. The whole variable domain, filled in from reference TRBV5-4 and TRBJ1-1, reads ETGVTQSPTHLIKTRGQQVTLRCSSQSGHNTVSWYQQALGQGPQFIFQYYREEENGRGNFPPRFSGLQFPNYSSELNVNALELDDSALYLCASSLTANTEAFFGQGTRLTVV.

By share, this clonotype counts as medium-sized. The chain has TRBV18 and TRBJ2-3; D is unclear. V shed 3 bases and J shed 1 base, with 11 bases lying between them. The CDR3 loop spans 15 amino acids. The germline CDR1 and CDR2 sequences are KGHSH and LQKENI. The CDR3 protein is CASSPEALGTDTQYF. The CDR3 DNA sequence: TGTGCCAGCTCACCCGAGGCTCTGGGCACAGATACGCAGTATTTT. Full variable domain (missing parts from reference TRBV18 and TRBJ2-3): NAGVMQNPRHLVRRRGQEARLRCSPMKGHSHVYWYRQLPEEGLKFMVYLQKENIIDESGMPKERFSAEFPKEGPSILRIQQVVRGDSAAYFCASSPEALGTDTQYFGPGTRLTVL.

This chain connects TRBV6-5 to TRBJ1-2; D is perhaps TRBD1 (5 bases). Germline CDR1 and CDR2: MNHEY and SVGAGI. V was clipped by 7 bases and J by 1 base, with 19 bases between them. The CDR3 loop spans 16 amino acids. CDR3 sequence (DNA): TGTGCCAGCAAACTAGTAGGGATGGGGGATAACTATGGCTACACCTTC. This gives the protein CASKLVGMGDNYGYTF.

This chain connects TRBV4-3 to TRBJ2-5, with D possibly TRBD2 on 5 matching bases. The CDR3 consists of 18 residues. Germline V gene lookup returns CDR1 LGHNA and CDR2 YSLEER. Trimming took off 1 base at V and 0 bases at J, with 18 bases between the two ends. The CDR3, as DNA: TGCGCCAGCAGCCAAGGAATAGGTGGACTCCCGTACCAAGAGACCCAGTACTTC. Translating it yields CASSQGIGGLPYQETQYF.

This clonotype is labeled as medium-sized. This sequence joins TRBV19 and TRBJ1-4; a weak D match, TRBD1 (6 bases). The V end lost 6 bases, the J end lost 8 bases, and 22 bases lay between the germline ends. This CDR3 comprises 16 residues. The germline V gene has CDR1 LNHDA and CDR2 SQIVND (reference sequence). CDR3 DNA sequence: TGTGCCAGTAGCTCAAACCGGGGACATGCTGGGGAAAAACTGTTTTTT. Translated, it gives CASSSNRGHAGEKLFF.

This clonotype was found a few times. The J gene is TRBJ2-2, the V gene TRBV11-2, with D perhaps matching TRBD1 or TRBD2 (5 bases each). CDR3 size: 16 residues. V was clipped by 5 bases and J by 4 bases, with 17 bases between them. Germline lookup yields CDR1 SGHAT and CDR2 FQNNGV. CDR3 in amino acids: CASSVSGTRGTGELFF. For the CDR3, the DNA is TGTGCCAGCAGCGTATCCGGGACCCGAGGCACCGGGGAGCTGTTTTTT.

This chain uses TRBV20-1 with TRBJ2-5; TRBD2 might be the D (5 bases). The ends were cut back, 1 base at V and 0 bases at J, with 9 bases in the middle. The CDR3 sequence is 14 residues long. Germline V gene lookup returns CDR1 DFQATT and CDR2 SNEGSKA (reference sequence). CDR3 loop: CSARGLGDQETQYF. In nucleotides, the CDR3 is TGCAGTGCTAGAGGGCTGGGAGACCAAGAGACCCAGTACTTC.

This clonotype is large by share. The rearrangement links TRBV2 to TRBJ2-5; D is unclear. V shed 3 bases and J shed 5 bases, with 4 bases lying between them. Germline V gene sequence: CDR1 SNHLY, CDR2 FYNNEI. This CDR3 spans 11 amino acids. The CDR3 loop is CASSDRETQYF. DNA for the CDR3: TGTGCCAGCAGTGATAGGGAGACCCAGTACTTC.

The V call is TRBV28, the J call TRBJ1-4, with TRBD1 as a possible D gene (6 bases). This CDR3 has 14 amino acids. Trimming pared 2 bases from V and 8 bases from J, leaving 12 bases between. Germline V gives CDR1 MDHEN, CDR2 SYDVKM. Written as DNA, the CDR3 is TGTGCCAGCAGTTTAGGGGGGGCCGGGGAAAAACTGTTTTTT. It specifies CASSLGGAGEKLFF.

By share, this clonotype ranks as medium-sized. The J gene is TRBJ2-5, the V gene TRBV20-1; possibly TRBD2 for D (5 bases). Germline CDR1 and CDR2: DFQATT and SNEGSKA (reference sequence). The ends were cut back, 3 bases at V and 2 bases at J, with 13 bases in the middle. This CDR3 has 14 amino acids. The CDR3 loop is CSASQRAWQETQYF. The DNA of the CDR3 is TGCAGTGCTAGTCAGAGGGCCTGGCAAGAGACCCAGTACTTC.

The chain employs TRBV24-1 and TRBJ2-7; 8 bases align to TRBD1. Germline V gene lookup returns CDR1 KGHDR and CDR2 SFDVKD. Trimming took 1 base from V and 2 from J; bases not matched to a gene: 6. The CDR3 loop spans 16 amino acids. In DNA form, the CDR3 reads TGTGCCACCAGTGATTTAGGGAGGACAGGGACCTACGAGCAGTACTTC. It is translated as CATSDLGRTGTYEQYF.

By proportion, this clonotype is medium-sized. This rearrangement joins TRBV12-3 or TRBV12-4 to TRBJ2-3; 8 bases agree with TRBD2. Unmatched junction bases numbered 6, after V lost 1 base and J lost 6 bases. The CDR3 has 15 residues. The CDR3 DNA follows: TGTGCCAGCAGTTTAGTGAGCGGGGGTGGGGATACGCAGTATTTT. Translating it yields CASSLVSGGGDTQYF.